These 15 T cell receptor beta chains were sequenced from one sample in a study of blood T cells in healthy people across ages. Next came a second PCR, run for about 6 to 12 cycles, which used a sample-barcoded 5' primer along with a J-beta primer mix. TCRdb reprocessed the 5' RACE reads with MiXCR, giving one entry per CDR3 protein. The sample contains some 1.5 million distinct CDR3 sequences, 28% of which appear only once. Input material: blood. The receptors derive from a woman in her 30s in good health.

This clonotype occurred many times. Here the CDR3 reads CASSDGTTYNEQFF. The CDR3 DNA reads TGTGCCAGCAGCGACGGGACAACTTACAATGAGCAGTTCTTC. The genes are TRBV9 and TRBJ2-1, with D possibly being TRBD1 (6 bases). This CDR3 comprises 14 residues. Germline CDR1 and CDR2: SGDLS and YYNGEE. Trimming left V 3 bases short and J 4 bases short, with 11 bases between.

A few counts support this clonotype. The chain recombines TRBV7-2 with TRBJ2-1; D is tentatively TRBD1 or TRBD2 (6 bases each). V lost 5 bases to trimming and J lost 9 bases, with 17 bases between them. This CDR3 has 14 residues. From germline, CDR1 is SGHTA and CDR2 FQGNSA. CDR3 in amino acids: CASSRAVGGIEQFF. CDR3 DNA: TGTGCCAGCAGCCGAGCGGTGGGGGGCATTGAGCAGTTCTTC.

V gene TRBV18 combines with J gene TRBJ2-4; 9 bases line up with TRBD1. Trimming cost V 2 bases and J 13 bases; bases outside gene matches: 15. CDR1 and CDR2 from the germline V gene are KGHSH and LQKENI. The length of the CDR3 is 16 residues. CDR3: CASSPARDRGYNEQYF. CDR3 DNA sequence: TGTGCCAGCTCACCAGCTAGAGACAGGGGGTATAATGAGCAGTACTTC.

This clonotype appeared many times. V gene TRBV29-1 combines with J gene TRBJ2-1; D tentatively reads TRBD1 or TRBD2 (5 bases each). Germline-derived CDR1 and CDR2 are SQVTM and ANQGSEA. This CDR3 has 13 residues. V gave up 4 bases and J gave up 3 bases, with 10 bases separating them. The CDR3 protein is CSVAWDVYNEQFF. CDR3 sequence (DNA): TGCAGCGTTGCTTGGGACGTCTACAATGAGCAGTTCTTC.

This chain uses TRBV30 with TRBJ2-1; D may be TRBD1 (5 bases). This CDR3 comprises 15 residues. CDR1 and CDR2 from the germline V gene are GTSNPN and SVGIG (reference sequence). The V end lost 4 bases, the J end lost 5 bases, and 18 bases lay between the germline ends. CDR3: CAWILIRDSHNEQFF. The CDR3 bases are TGTGCCTGGATTCTTATCCGTGACAGCCACAATGAGCAGTTCTTC.

In the case of this clonotype: This may arise from a read error, as a much more abundant clone is one base away. The CDR3 is CSAREGTGLTYEQYF. CDR3 bases: TGCAGTGCTAGAGAGGGGACAGGACTGACCTACGAGCAGTACTTC. The rearrangement joins TRBV20-1 to TRBJ2-7, with TRBD1 identical over 8 bases. Unmatched junction bases numbered 6, after V lost 0 bases and J lost 2 bases. The CDR3 has 15 amino acids. The V gene's germline CDR1 is DFQATT and CDR2 SNEGSKA (reference sequence).

This clonotype was seen a handful of times. V is TRBV12-5 and J is TRBJ2-1; 14 bases map to TRBD2. This CDR3 contains 17 residues. V dropped 5 bases and J dropped 1; count of bases not matched to a gene: 4. Germline CDR1 LGHNT, CDR2 FRNRAP. This CDR3 is CASGTGLAGVSYNEQFF. CDR3 in DNA: TGTGCTAGTGGTACGGGACTAGCGGGGGTTTCCTACAATGAGCAGTTCTTC. Together with reference TRBV12-5 and TRBJ2-1, the CDR3 gives the full variable domain: DARVTQTPRHKVTEMGQEVTMRCQPILGHNTVFWYRQTMMQGLELLAYFRNRAPLDDSGMPKDRFSAEMPDATLATLKIQPSEPRDSAVYFCASGTGLAGVSYNEQFFGPGTRLTVL.

Only a few counts were recorded for this clonotype. The rearrangement uses TRBV20-1 and TRBJ2-7; the D gene is possibly TRBD1 (7 bases). Germline CDR1 and CDR2: DFQATT and SNEGSKA (reference sequence). The germline V and J ends were trimmed by 4 bases and 5 bases, with 24 bases remaining between them. The CDR3 totals 16 residues. The CDR3 nucleotides read TGCAGTGCTACCCACGGGTCCAGACAGGGCGGGGACGAGCAGTACTTC. It specifies CSATHGSRQGGDEQYF.

This clonotype was seen only a few times. The chain joins TRBV5-5 to TRBJ2-1, with a weak D call TRBD2 (6 bases). The germline V gene encodes CDR1 SGHKS and CDR2 YYEKEE (reference sequence). This CDR3 contains 18 residues. Deletions cut 3 bases from V and 0 bases from J, with 19 bases between. As DNA, the CDR3 is TGTGCCAGCAGCTCCCTAGCGACCACTTCGAGCTCCTACAATGAGCAGTTCTTC. This encodes CASSSLATTSSSYNEQFF.

This clonotype was detected only a few times. The chain joins TRBV18 to TRBJ1-2; the D is unclear. Germline V CDR1 and CDR2: KGHSH, LQKENI. The germline V and J ends were trimmed by 2 bases and 0 bases, with 13 bases remaining between them. This CDR3 contains 16 residues. The CDR3 coding sequence is TGTGCCAGCTCACCAGGCTCGAGCGCGACTAACTATGGCTACACCTTC. It translates to CASSPGSSATNYGYTF.

The chain links TRBV3-1 to TRBJ2-7; D is uncertain. The germline V and J ends were trimmed by 0 bases and 3 bases, with 12 bases remaining between them. CDR3 length: 15 amino acids. Germline lookup yields CDR1 LGHDT and CDR2 YNNKEL (reference sequence). CDR3 protein: CASSQEPSERYEQYF. In DNA form, the CDR3 reads TGTGCCAGCAGCCAAGAACCTTCGGAACGCTACGAGCAGTACTTC.

V usage is TRBV5-1 and J usage is TRBJ1-6; D is unresolved. CDR3 size: 14 residues. Germline CDR1 and CDR2: SGHRS and YFSETQ. V was trimmed by 1 base and J by 14 bases, leaving 16 bases between them. CDR3 sequence reads: CASSLTDRRLTLHF. Here the CDR3 DNA reads TGCGCCAGCAGCTTGACAGACCGACGACTAACCCTCCACTTT.

This chain joins TRBV3-1 and TRBJ2-1; 14 bases map to TRBD2. Germline loops: CDR1 LGHDT, CDR2 YNNKEL (reference sequence). J was trimmed by 9 bases and V by 6 bases; bases with no gene match: 7. The CDR3 runs to 15 residues. CDR3 residues: CASSRVGLAGGEQFF. In nucleotides, the CDR3 is TGTGCCAGCAGTCGAGTAGGACTAGCGGGGGGTGAGCAGTTCTTC.

In this sample, this clonotype turned up once. V and J are TRBV10-2 and TRBJ2-1, with TRBD2 matching 9 bases. The germline V gene encodes CDR1 WSHSY and CDR2 SAAADI. The junction had 6 bases not matched to a gene; V was cut back by 4 bases and J by 8 bases. CDR3 length: 14 residues. CDR3 amino acids: CASSGSGRIDEQFF. As DNA, the CDR3 is TGCGCCAGCAGTGGGAGCGGGAGGATCGATGAGCAGTTCTTC.

This clonotype was seen many times. V usage is TRBV6-5 and J usage is TRBJ2-3; D might be TRBD1 (5 bases). CDR1 is MNHEY, CDR2 SVGAGI, per germline. V was trimmed by 4 bases and J by 6 bases, leaving 17 bases between them. The CDR3 runs 15 residues. CDR3 amino acids: CASSFTRPGKDTQYF. CDR3 bases: TGTGCCAGCAGTTTCACCCGGCCAGGGAAGGATACGCAGTATTTT.